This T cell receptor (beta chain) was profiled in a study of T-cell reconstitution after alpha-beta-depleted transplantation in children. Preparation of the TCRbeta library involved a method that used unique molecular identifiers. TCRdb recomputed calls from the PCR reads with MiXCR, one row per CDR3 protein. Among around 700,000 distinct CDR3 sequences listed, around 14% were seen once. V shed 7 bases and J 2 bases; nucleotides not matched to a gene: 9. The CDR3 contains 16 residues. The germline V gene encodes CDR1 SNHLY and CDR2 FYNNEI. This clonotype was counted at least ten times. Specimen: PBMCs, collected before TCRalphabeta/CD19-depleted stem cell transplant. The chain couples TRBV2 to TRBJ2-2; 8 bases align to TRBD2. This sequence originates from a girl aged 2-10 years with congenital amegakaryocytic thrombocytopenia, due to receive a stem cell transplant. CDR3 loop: CASMRLAGSNTGELFF. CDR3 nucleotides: TGTGCCAGCATGAGGTTAGCGGGAAGTAACACCGGGGAGCTGTTTTTT.